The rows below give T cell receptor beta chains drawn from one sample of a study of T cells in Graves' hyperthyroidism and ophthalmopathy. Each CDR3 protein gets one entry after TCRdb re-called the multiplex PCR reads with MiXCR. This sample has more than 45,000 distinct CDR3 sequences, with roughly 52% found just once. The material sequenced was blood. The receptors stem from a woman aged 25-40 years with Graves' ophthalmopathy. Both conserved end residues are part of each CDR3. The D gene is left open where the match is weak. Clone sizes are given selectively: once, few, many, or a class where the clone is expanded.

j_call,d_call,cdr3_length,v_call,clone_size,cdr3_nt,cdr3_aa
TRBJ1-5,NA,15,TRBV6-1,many,TGTGCCAGCAGCTATAACCCTTATAGCAATCAGCCCCAGCATTTT,CASSYNPYSNQPQHF
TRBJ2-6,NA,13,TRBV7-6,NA,TGTGCCAGCAGCTTAGATGGGGCCAACGTCCTGACTTTC,CASSLDGANVLTF
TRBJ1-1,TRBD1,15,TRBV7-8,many,TGTGCCAGCAGCCCTAGTGGGACAGAGAACACTGAAGCTTTCTTT,CASSPSGTENTEAFF
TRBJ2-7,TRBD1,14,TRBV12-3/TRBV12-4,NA,TGTGCCAGCAGTCCAGGGACAGGGGCCCACGAGCAGTACTTC,CASSPGTGAHEQYF
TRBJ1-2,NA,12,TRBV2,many,TGTGCCAGCAGTATGGGTACTTATGGCTACACCTTC,CASSMGTYGYTF
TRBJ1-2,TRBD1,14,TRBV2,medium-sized,TGTGCCAGCAAGAGGACCGGGACAGACTATGGCTACACCTTC,CASKRTGTDYGYTF
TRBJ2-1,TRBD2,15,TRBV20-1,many,TGCAGTGCTAGTAGGGGGACTAGCGGGAGTACTGAGCAGTTCTTC,CSASRGTSGSTEQFF
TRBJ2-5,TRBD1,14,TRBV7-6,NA,TGTGCCAGCAGTCGGGACAGGGGAAGAGAGACCCAGTACTTC,CASSRDRGRETQYF
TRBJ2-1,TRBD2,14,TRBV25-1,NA,TGTGCCAGCAGTGAATATAGCGGGAGCGGTGAGCAGTTCTTC,CASSEYSGSGEQFF
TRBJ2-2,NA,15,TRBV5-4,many,TGTGCCAGCAGCCGAGAAATCCCGAACACCGGGGAGCTGTTTTTT,CASSREIPNTGELFF
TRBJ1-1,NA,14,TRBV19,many,TGTGCCAGTAGTATAGGGGGGGCTGGCACTGAAGCTTTCTTT,CASSIGGAGTEAFF
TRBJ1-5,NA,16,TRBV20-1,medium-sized,TGCAGTGCTAGTAGCACAGGGCGGTGGAGCAATCAGCCCCAGCATTTT,CSASSTGRWSNQPQHF
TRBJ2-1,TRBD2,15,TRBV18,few,TGTGCCAGCTCACCACCGGGAGGGACCTACAATGAGCAGTTCTTC,CASSPPGGTYNEQFF
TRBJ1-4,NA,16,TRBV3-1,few,TGTGCCAGCAGCCAATTAATCAGGAATCGAAATGAAAAACTGTTTTTT,CASSQLIRNRNEKLFF
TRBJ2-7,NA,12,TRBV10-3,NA,TGTGCCATCAGGGGGGCTGGCAACGAGCAGTACTTC,CAIRGAGNEQYF
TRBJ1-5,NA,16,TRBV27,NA,TGTGCCAGCAGTTTGGTTGCCTCCACCACCGGGGATACGCAGCATTTT,CASSLVASTTGDTQHF
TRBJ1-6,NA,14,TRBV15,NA,TGTGCCACCAGCAGTGGGGACGGAAATTCACCCCTCCACTTT,CATSSGDGNSPLHF
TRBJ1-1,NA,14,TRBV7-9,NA,TGTGCCAGCAGCCAAGAGGGGGTGAACTCTGAAGCTTTCTTT,CASSQEGVNSEAFF
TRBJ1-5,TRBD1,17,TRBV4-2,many,TGTGCCAGCAGCCAAGAGTGGGACAGTTATAGCAATCAGCCCCAGCATTTT,CASSQEWDSYSNQPQHF
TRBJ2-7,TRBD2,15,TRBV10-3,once,TGTGCCGTCAGTGAGGTAGCGGGAGAAGGCTACGAGCAGTACTTC,CAVSEVAGEGYEQYF
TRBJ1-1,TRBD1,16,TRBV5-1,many,TGCGCCAGCTCAAGACAGGGCGCCTTGGGGAACACTGAAGCTTTCTTT,CASSRQGALGNTEAFF
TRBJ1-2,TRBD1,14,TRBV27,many,TGTGCCAGCAGTTTCCGCCGACTAGGGGGCGGCTACACCTTC,CASSFRRLGGGYTF
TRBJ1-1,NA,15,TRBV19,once,TGTGCCAGTACGCGAAGCGGGACATCGGACACTGAAGCTTTCTTT,CASTRSGTSDTEAFF
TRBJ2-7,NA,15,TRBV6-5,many,TGTGCCAGCAGGGCCGGGACAGCGGGGTCCTACGAGCAGTACTTC,CASRAGTAGSYEQYF
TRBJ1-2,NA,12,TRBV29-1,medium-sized,TGCAGCGTTGAAGATCGGGCTAGGGGCTACACCTTC,CSVEDRARGYTF
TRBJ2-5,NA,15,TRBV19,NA,TGTGCCAGTAGTAGTAGGGGACCGCTGCAAGAGACCCAGTACTTC,CASSSRGPLQETQYF
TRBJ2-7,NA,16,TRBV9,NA,TGTGCCAGCAGCGCCAATGGGAGTTCCGGCTCCTACGAGCAGTACTTC,CASSANGSSGSYEQYF
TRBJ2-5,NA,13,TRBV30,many,TGTGCCTGGAGTGAGGGGCGCGGGGAGACCCAGTACTTC,CAWSEGRGETQYF
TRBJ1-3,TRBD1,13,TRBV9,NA,TGTGCCAGCAGCGAAGGGGGACAGTACACCATATATTTT,CASSEGGQYTIYF
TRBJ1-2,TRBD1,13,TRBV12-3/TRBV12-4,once,TGTGCCAGCAGTGTCCGGGACAGGGGTGGCTACACCTTC,CASSVRDRGGYTF
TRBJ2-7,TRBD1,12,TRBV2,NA,TGTGCAGCGCGGACAGGGTCCTACGAGCAGTACTTC,CAARTGSYEQYF
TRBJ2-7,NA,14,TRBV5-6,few,TGTGCCAGCAGCTTAGAGGGGAACGCCTACGAGCAGTACTTC,CASSLEGNAYEQYF
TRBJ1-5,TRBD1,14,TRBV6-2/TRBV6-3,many,TGTGCCAGCAGTCGGGACAGCAACAATCAGCCCCAGCATTTT,CASSRDSNNQPQHF
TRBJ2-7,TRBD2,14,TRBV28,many,TGTGCCAGCAGTATAACTAGCGGCTCCTACGAGCAGTACTTC,CASSITSGSYEQYF
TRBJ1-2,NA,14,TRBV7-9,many,TGTGCCAGCAGCCCGGGACTCCTCTTCTATGGCTACACCTTC,CASSPGLLFYGYTF
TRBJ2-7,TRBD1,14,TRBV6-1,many,TGTGCCAGCAGTGAATGGGACAGGGCCTACGAGCAGTACTTC,CASSEWDRAYEQYF
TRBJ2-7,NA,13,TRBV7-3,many,TGTGCCAGCTCCCGGGACTCCCTGGGCGAGCAGTACTTC,CASSRDSLGEQYF
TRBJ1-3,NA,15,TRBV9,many,TGTGCCAGCAGCGTAGGACCAGTCTCTGGAAACACCATATATTTT,CASSVGPVSGNTIYF
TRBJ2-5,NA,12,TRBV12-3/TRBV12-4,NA,TGTGCCAGCAGTTGGGGGCGGGGGACCCAGTACTTC,CASSWGRGTQYF
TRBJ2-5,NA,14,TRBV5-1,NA,TGCGTCAGCAGCTTGCTCGGGGTTCAAGAGACCCAGTACTTC,CVSSLLGVQETQYF
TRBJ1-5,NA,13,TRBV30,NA,TGTGCCTGGGGTGTAGGCGGCCTAAAGCCCCAGCATTTT,CAWGVGGLKPQHF
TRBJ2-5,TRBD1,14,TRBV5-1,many,TGCGCCAGCAGCGACAGGGGCATCCGGGAGACCCAGTACTTC,CASSDRGIRETQYF
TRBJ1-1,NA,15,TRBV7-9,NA,TGTGCCAGCAGCCGAACGGGCAGGACGAACACGGAAGCTTTCTTT,CASSRTGRTNTEAFF
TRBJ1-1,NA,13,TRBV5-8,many,TGTGCCAGCAGCTTGGAGAGGAACACTGAAGCTTTCTTT,CASSLERNTEAFF
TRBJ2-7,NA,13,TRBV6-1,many,TGTGCCAGCAGTCATTCACTACTCTACGAGCAGTACTTC,CASSHSLLYEQYF
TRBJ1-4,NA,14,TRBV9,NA,TGTGCCAGCAGCGTAGGGGCACCCTCTGGAAAACTGTTTTTT,CASSVGAPSGKLFF
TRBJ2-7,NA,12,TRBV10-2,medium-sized,TGCGCCAGCGGCCTGCGGGGCCACGAGCAGTACTTC,CASGLRGHEQYF
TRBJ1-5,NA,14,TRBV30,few,TGTGCCTGGAGTGTACAGGGACGGGGTCAGCCCCAGCATTTT,CAWSVQGRGQPQHF